This T cell receptor beta chain was profiled in a study of shared clonotypes between healthy human individuals. Overall study context: Three plates were used per donor for CD4 naive, three for CD4 memory, two for CD8 naive and one for CD8 memory.

Samples underwent the assay at deep level. The repertoire was sequenced with immunoSEQ multiplex PCR; TCRdb's copy has only in-frame clones and lacks some. In the table there are about 2.1 million clones, 85% to 95% of which are singletons. It was CD45RO-negative cells, positively selected for CCR7, that made up naive CD8 cells, with terminally differentiated effector memory CD45RA+ cells excluded. A few counts support this clone. The origin of this receptor is a young man in good health. Some clones in this sample may be carry-over from other donors' samples. The sequenced material came from naive CD8+ T cells from PBMCs.

The CDR3 region has the DNA TGTGCCAGCAGCCCATTGTGGGACGGCATTAATGAAAAACTGTTTTTT. Protein product: CASSPLWDGINEKLFF. The rearrangement uses TRBV7-9 and TRBJ1-4; maybe TRBD1 (5 bases). Looked up from germline, CDR1 is SEHNR and CDR2 is FQNEAQ (reference sequence). The V and J ends lost 5 bases and 4 bases respectively, with 17 bases between them. This CDR3 region has 16 residues.